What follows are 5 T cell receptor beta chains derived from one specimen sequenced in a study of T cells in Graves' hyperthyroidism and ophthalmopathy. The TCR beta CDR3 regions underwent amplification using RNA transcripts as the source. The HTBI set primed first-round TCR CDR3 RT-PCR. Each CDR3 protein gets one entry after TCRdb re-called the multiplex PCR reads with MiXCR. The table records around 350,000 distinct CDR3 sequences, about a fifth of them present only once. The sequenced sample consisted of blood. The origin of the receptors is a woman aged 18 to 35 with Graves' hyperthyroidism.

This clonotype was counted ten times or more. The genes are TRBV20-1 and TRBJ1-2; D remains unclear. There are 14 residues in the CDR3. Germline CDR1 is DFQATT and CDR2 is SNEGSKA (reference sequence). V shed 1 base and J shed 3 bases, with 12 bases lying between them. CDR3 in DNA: TGCAGTGCTAGAGTCGAGGCCGGGGACTATGGCTACACCTTC. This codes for CSARVEAGDYGYTF.

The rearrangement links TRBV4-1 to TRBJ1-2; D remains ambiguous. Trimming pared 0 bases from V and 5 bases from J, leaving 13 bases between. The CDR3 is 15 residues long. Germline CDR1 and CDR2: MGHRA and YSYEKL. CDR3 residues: CASSQDSRNSYGYTF. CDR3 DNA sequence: TGCGCCAGCAGCCAAGATTCGAGGAATTCATATGGCTACACCTTC.

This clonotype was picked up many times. Here the CDR3 DNA reads TGCGCCAGCAGCTCCGGACAGGAACAAACTAACTATGGCTACACCTTC. It translates to CASSSGQEQTNYGYTF. This chain joins TRBV5-1 and TRBJ1-2; 7 bases match TRBD1. There are 16 residues in the CDR3. Germline values: CDR1 SGHRS, CDR2 YFSETQ. V lost 3 bases to trimming and J lost 0 bases; unmatched junction nucleotides: 8.

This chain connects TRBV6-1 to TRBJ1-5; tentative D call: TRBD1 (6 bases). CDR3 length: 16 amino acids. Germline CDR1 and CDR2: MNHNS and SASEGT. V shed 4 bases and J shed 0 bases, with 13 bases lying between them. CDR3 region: CASSGYRVGSNQPQHF. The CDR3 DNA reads TGTGCCAGCAGTGGCTACAGGGTGGGTAGCAATCAGCCCCAGCATTTT.

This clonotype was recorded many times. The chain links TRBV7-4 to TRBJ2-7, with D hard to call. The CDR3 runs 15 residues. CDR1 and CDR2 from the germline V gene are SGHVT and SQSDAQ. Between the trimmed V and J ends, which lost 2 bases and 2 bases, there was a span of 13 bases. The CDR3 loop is CASSLNLRLPYEQYF. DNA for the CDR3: TGTGCCAGCAGCTTAAATCTTCGGCTCCCCTACGAGCAGTACTTC.